One sample yielded the 27 T cell receptor beta chains listed below, sequenced in a study of shared clonotypes between healthy human individuals (dated by TCRdb to about 2020). CD8 naive samples were CD45RO-negative cells positively selected for CCR7, giving a CD45RA+CCR7+ population that excluded TemRA cells. Libraries were built with the immunoSEQ multiplex PCR assay. TCRdb's version of the immuneACCESS table is confined to in-frame rearrangements and falls short of the full clone set. An unresolved V gene accounts for under half of the shortfall where checked; the remainder is of unknown origin. Recorded for this sample are fewer than 1 million clones; approximately 97% of them occurred a single time. The ten top clones hold 0.2% to 0.25% of the sample. The sample taken for sequencing was naive CD8+ T cells sorted from blood. According to the study, the label for this sample's cell subset or site signals: CD45RA+CCR7+. These TCRs come from a man younger than 40 in good health.

The chain joins TRBV9 to TRBJ2-3; TRBD2 aligns across 10 bases. CDR1 is SGDLS, CDR2 YYNGEE, per germline. Losses at the gene ends were 1 base for V and 4 bases for J; bases not matched to a gene: 9. The CDR3 is 17 amino acids. In DNA form, the CDR3 reads TGTGCCAGCAGCGTAAATCCGCTAGCGGGAGTTCCAGATACGCAGTATTTT. Translation: CASSVNPLAGVPDTQYF.

The chain links TRBV10-2 to TRBJ1-2; D remains unclear. Germline CDR1 is WSHSY and CDR2 is SAAADI. The CDR3 runs 12 residues. Between the trimmed V and J ends, which lost 7 bases and 8 bases, there was a span of 14 bases. CDR3 nucleotide sequence: TGCGCCAGCACCGTTGGGGTGGAGGGCTACACCTTC. Its protein is CASTVGVEGYTF.

The chain combines TRBV7-9 with TRBJ2-5; the D gene is possibly TRBD2 (5 bases). Trimming took off 0 bases at V and 3 bases at J, with 11 bases between the two ends. The CDR3 length is 15 residues. Per germline, CDR1 SEHNR and CDR2 FQNEAQ (reference sequence). The CDR3 loop reads CASSLARLKKETQYF. CDR3 bases: TGTGCCAGCAGCTTAGCCCGACTAAAAAAAGAGACCCAGTACTTC.

The V gene is TRBV19, the J gene TRBJ2-1, with D uncertain. The germline V gene has CDR1 LNHDA and CDR2 SQIVND (reference sequence). V shed 1 base and J shed 3 bases, with 10 bases lying between them. The CDR3 totals 15 residues. The CDR3 sequence: CASSIGPEFYNEQFF. The CDR3 DNA sequence: TGTGCCAGTAGTATAGGGCCCGAGTTCTACAATGAGCAGTTCTTC.

V gene TRBV28 combines with J gene TRBJ2-2, with 7 bases matching TRBD1. This CDR3 region has 15 residues. Germline assignment: CDR1 MDHEN and CDR2 SYDVKM. V trimming: 2 bases; J trimming: 4 bases; junction bases outside the gene matches: 4. The CDR3 DNA follows: TGTGCCAGCAGTTTAGGCCCAGGGGGCACCGGGGAGCTGTTTTTT. Protein sequence: CASSLGPGGTGELFF.

The chain recombines TRBV7-9 with TRBJ1-1, with D unclear. Germline V gene lookup returns CDR1 SEHNR and CDR2 FQNEAQ (reference sequence). The V end lost 6 bases, the J end lost 0 bases, and 2 bases lay between the germline ends. The length of the CDR3 is 11 residues. This CDR3 reads CASRLNTEAFF. CDR3 nucleotide sequence: TGTGCCAGCAGACTGAACACTGAAGCTTTCTTT.

The J gene is TRBJ2-7, the V gene TRBV6-5, with TRBD1 matching 9 bases. Germline values: CDR1 MNHEY, CDR2 SVGAGI. The CDR3 runs to 15 residues. Germline trimming cut 2 bases from V and 5 bases from J; bases unmatched to any gene: 7. CDR3: CASSYPGQGRHEQYF. CDR3 coding DNA: TGTGCCAGCAGTTACCCGGGACAGGGACGCCACGAGCAGTACTTC.

The V and J genes are TRBV5-6 and TRBJ2-7, with D unclear. Trimming left V 4 bases short and J 4 bases short, with 9 bases between. In germline, CDR1 is SGHDT, CDR2 YYEEEE. CDR3 length equals 12 residues. The CDR3 DNA reads TGTGCCAGCAGCGTCGGGTTGTACGAGCAGTACTTC. Encoded protein: CASSVGLYEQYF.

V usage is TRBV11-3 and J usage is TRBJ2-1, with TRBD2 matching 11 bases. Germline CDR1 and CDR2: SGHNT and YENEEA. With V trimmed by 4 bases and J by 8 bases, 10 bases remained unmatched. This CDR3 comprises 16 residues. CDR3 sequence: CASSSQGSGRDDEQFF. DNA for the CDR3: TGTGCCAGCAGCTCCCAAGGTAGCGGGAGGGATGATGAGCAGTTCTTC.

This chain joins TRBV15 and TRBJ2-5, with TRBD2 matching 9 bases. Germline CDR1 and CDR2: LNHNV and YYDKDF (reference sequence). V lost 6 bases to trimming and J lost 4 bases; unmatched junction nucleotides: 3. The CDR3 consists of 13 residues. CDR3 sequence reads: CATRSTSGETQYF. DNA for the CDR3: TGTGCCACCAGGTCGACTAGCGGAGAGACCCAGTACTTC. Variable domain in full (rest from reference TRBV15 and TRBJ2-5): DAMVIQNPRYQVTQFGKPVTLSCSQTLNHNVMYWYQQKSSQAPKLLFHYYDKDFNNEADTPDNFQSRRPNTSFCFLDIRSPGLGDTAMYLCATRSTSGETQYFGPGTRLLVL.

This clone was seen a handful of times. The V gene is TRBV18, the J gene TRBJ2-1; the D gene is possibly TRBD2 (6 bases). CDR1 and CDR2 from the germline V gene are KGHSH and LQKENI. The V and J ends lost 3 bases and 5 bases respectively, with 14 bases between them. There are 15 residues in the CDR3. CDR3 coding DNA: TGTGCCAGCTCACCCGGTAACCCGGGGGACAATGAGCAGTTCTTC. Protein: CASSPGNPGDNEQFF.

The rearrangement uses TRBV4-1 and TRBJ2-7; maybe TRBD2 (5 bases). Trimming took off 4 bases at V and 4 bases at J, with 17 bases between the two ends. Germline V gene lookup returns CDR1 MGHRA and CDR2 YSYEKL. The CDR3 totals 15 residues. The CDR3 sequence: CASSPRWESGYEQYF. The CDR3 DNA is TGCGCCAGCAGCCCTCGGTGGGAGTCGGGGTACGAGCAGTACTTC.

The rearrangement links TRBV30 to TRBJ2-7; 8 bases line up with TRBD2. The J segment lost 5 bases and the V segment lost 1 base, leaving 7 bases of the junction unmatched. CDR1 and CDR2 (germline): GTSNPN, SVGIG (reference sequence). There are 14 residues in the CDR3. The CDR3 protein is CAWSGRLASDEQYF. In nucleotides, the CDR3 is TGTGCCTGGAGTGGTAGACTAGCGTCCGACGAGCAGTACTTC.

V gene TRBV10-3 combines with J gene TRBJ1-2; D call uncertain. The CDR3 is 12 residues long. Trimming left V 6 bases short and J 3 bases short, with 8 bases between. Germline CDR1 ENHRY, CDR2 SYGVKD. The CDR3 sequence is CAIRGGDYGYTF. The CDR3 nucleotides read TGTGCCATCAGAGGCGGGGACTATGGCTACACCTTC.

The count of this clone is one. This sequence joins TRBV9 and TRBJ2-2; D gene uncertain. V was trimmed by 3 bases and J by 10 bases, leaving 4 bases between them. This CDR3 has 10 residues. The germline V gene has CDR1 SGDLS and CDR2 YYNGEE. The CDR3 is CASSGVELFF. The CDR3 DNA is TGTGCCAGCAGCGGGGTGGAGCTGTTTTTT.

This clone has only a few counts. The V call is TRBV7-6, the J call TRBJ2-6, with 8 positions matching TRBD2. Germline lookup yields CDR1 SGHVS and CDR2 FNYEAQ. This CDR3 has 19 amino acids. V dropped 1 base and J dropped 0; count of bases not matched to a gene: 8. The CDR3 sequence is CASSLGYDSGISGANVLTF. In nucleotides, the CDR3 is TGTGCCAGCAGCTTAGGTTACGATAGCGGGATCTCTGGGGCCAACGTCCTGACTTTC.

The V and J genes are TRBV7-8 and TRBJ2-1, with 16 bases that match TRBD2. Germline V gene sequence: CDR1 SGHVS, CDR2 FQNEAQ. Trimming took 4 bases from V and 0 from J; bases not matched to a gene: 6. This CDR3 has 19 residues. CDR3 region: CASSSPGLAGGSSYNEQFF. The CDR3 nucleotides read TGTGCCAGCAGCTCACCGGGACTAGCGGGAGGGAGCTCCTACAATGAGCAGTTCTTC.

This clone came up once. The V gene is TRBV5-6, the J gene TRBJ1-4, with 8 bases fitting TRBD1. J lost 5 bases, V lost 4 bases, and 13 bases had no gene match. The CDR3 has 17 residues. Germline V gives CDR1 SGHDT, CDR2 YYEEEE. The CDR3 loop reads CASSPGTGGGLNEKLFF. CDR3 bases: TGTGCCAGCAGCCCCGGGACAGGTGGTGGACTGAATGAAAAACTGTTTTTT.

The rearrangement links TRBV9 to TRBJ2-1, with a tentative D call TRBD1 (6 bases). The CDR3 loop spans 13 amino acids. The ends were cut back, 3 bases at V and 6 bases at J, with 10 bases in the middle. Per the germline V gene, CDR1 is SGDLS and CDR2 is YYNGEE. In nucleotides, the CDR3 is TGTGCCAGCAGCGCTTGGACAGCCAATGAGCAGTTCTTC. It translates to CASSAWTANEQFF.

This clone was recorded only once. The chain is built from TRBV7-2 and TRBJ2-7; no clear D. The germline gives CDR1 SGHTA, CDR2 FQGNSA. The CDR3 covers 13 residues. V lost 0 bases, J lost 2 bases, and 5 bases lay in between. The CDR3 DNA reads as TGTGCCAGCAGCTTAGCGCTCCCCTACGAGCAGTACTTC. As protein: CASSLALPYEQYF.

V is TRBV7-3 and J is TRBJ2-5; 11 nucleotides agree with TRBD2. Losses at the gene ends were 3 bases for V and 3 bases for J; bases not matched to a gene: 15. Germline V gives CDR1 SGHTA, CDR2 FQGTGA. The CDR3 has 19 residues. The CDR3 reads CASSFVRVAGGRGKETQYF. The CDR3 DNA sequence: TGTGCCAGCAGCTTTGTTCGGGTAGCGGGAGGGCGAGGGAAAGAGACCCAGTACTTC.

This clone was recorded a few times. The chain employs TRBV7-9 and TRBJ1-5, with TRBD1 matching 8 bases. This CDR3 contains 15 residues. V gave up 11 bases and J gave up 0 bases; unmatched junction bases: 9. Germline CDR1 reads SEHNR; CDR2 reads FQNEAQ (reference sequence). CDR3 protein: CALSGQGISNQPQHF. DNA for the CDR3: TGTGCCCTGAGCGGACAGGGTATTAGCAATCAGCCCCAGCATTTT.

This clone was observed once. The chain carries TRBV28 and TRBJ2-1; TRBD2 is a possible D gene (6 bases). Germline V gene data show CDR1 as MDHEN and CDR2 as SYDVKM. CDR3 length: 13 amino acids. CDR3 protein: CATRDFSYNEQFF. The CDR3 nucleotides are TGTGCTACCCGGGACTTCTCGTACAATGAGCAGTTCTTC.

CDR3 sequence (DNA): TGTGCCAGCAGCTCATATAGCAATCAGCCCCAGCATTTT. This codes for CASSSYSNQPQHF. This sequence joins TRBV7-9 and TRBJ1-5; D uncertain. With 4 bases removed from V and 0 bases from J, the gap between germline ends came to 4 bases. CDR1 is SEHNR and CDR2 is FQNEAQ in the germline V gene (reference sequence). This CDR3 is built from 13 residues.

With respect to this clone: The same CDR3 arises from other DNA sequences in this sample as well. This chain connects TRBV6-5 to TRBJ2-3, with D unclear. CDR3 size: 12 residues. Germline lookup yields CDR1 MNHEY and CDR2 SVGAGI. Trimming left V 1 base short and J 6 bases short, with 5 bases between. The CDR3 sequence is CASSYLGDTQYF. The DNA for the CDR3 is TGTGCCAGCAGTTACTTGGGGGATACGCAGTATTTT.

The chain recombines TRBV11-2 with TRBJ1-2, with no clear D. This CDR3 contains 12 residues. V lost 1 base, J lost 8 bases, and 8 bases lay in between. CDR1 is SGHAT, CDR2 FQNNGV, per germline. The CDR3 nucleotides are TGTGCCAGCAGCTTAGCGGGCCCGGGCTACACCTTC. Its protein product is CASSLAGPGYTF.

In its sample, this clone was seen once. The chain joins TRBV7-2 to TRBJ2-5; D unclear. This CDR3 spans 13 amino acids. V dropped 3 bases and J dropped 7 bases, with 12 bases sitting between them. CDR1 SGHTA and CDR2 FQGNSA come from the germline V gene. This chain's CDR3 is CASSFSGRRTQYF. The CDR3 DNA sequence: TGTGCCAGCAGCTTCTCCGGGCGTAGGACCCAGTACTTC.